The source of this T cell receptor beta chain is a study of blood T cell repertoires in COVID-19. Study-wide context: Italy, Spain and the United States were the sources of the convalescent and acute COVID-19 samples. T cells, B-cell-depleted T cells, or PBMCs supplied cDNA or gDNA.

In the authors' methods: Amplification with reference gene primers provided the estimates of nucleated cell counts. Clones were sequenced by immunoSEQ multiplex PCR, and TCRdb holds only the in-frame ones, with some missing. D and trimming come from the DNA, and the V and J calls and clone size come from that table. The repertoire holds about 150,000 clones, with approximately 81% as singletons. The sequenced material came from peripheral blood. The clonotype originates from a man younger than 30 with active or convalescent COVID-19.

The CDR3 loop is CATRQGVLMNTEAFF. CDR3 DNA sequence: TGTGCCACCCGACAAGGCGTGTTAATGAACACTGAAGCTTTCTTT. V usage is TRBV6-5 and J usage is TRBJ1-1, with D uncertain. The germline V gene has CDR1 MNHEY and CDR2 SVGAGI. Trimming took 10 bases from V and 0 from J, leaving 18 bases between them. The CDR3 is 15 residues long.